The 20 T cell receptor delta chains below were found in one sample sequenced in a study of gamma-delta chains in newborns, infants, children. TCRdb processed the reads again with the CATT caller. Altogether about 3,500 delta-chain clones are present, around 0.59% being singletons, with the ten largest covering more than 12%. The sequencing input was blood. The receptor source for this set is a child who was a newborn, infant or young child, either healthy, febrile or measles-vaccinated (not recorded which).

On this clone itself: This is likely an artifact of a read error, given a far larger clone one base away. V usage is TRDV2 and J usage is TRDJ2, with 12 positions matching TRDD3. Germline-derived CDR1 and CDR2 are GEAIGNYY and EKD. V gave up 0 bases and J gave up 4 bases; unmatched junction bases: 11. CDR3 length: 19 amino acids. The CDR3 here is CACDTVHGWGIRGTAQLFF. For the CDR3, the DNA is TGTGCCTGTGACACCGTTCATGGCTGGGGGATACGCGGGACAGCACAACTCTTCTTT.

This clone turned up a few times. This may stem from a read error, because a much larger clone lies one nucleotide away. The rearrangement links TRDV2 to TRDJ3; 13 positions agree with TRDD3. Looked up from germline, CDR1 is GEAIGNYY and CDR2 is EKD. CDR3 length: 20 amino acids. The V gene end was trimmed by 3 bases and the J gene end by 0 bases; junction bases not matched to a gene: 7. CDR3 sequence (DNA): TGTGCCTGTGACGCCGTACTGGGGGATACGACCTCCTGGGACACCCGACAGATGTTTTTC. Translation: CACDAVLGDTTSWDTRQMFF.

To note about this clone: The protein held in TCRdb is that of a much larger clone and does not match this DNA's translation at residue 9, likely because of a read error; the protein shown is translated from the DNA. The gene calls are TRDV2 and TRDJ3; 8 bases match TRDD3. With V trimmed by 2 bases and J by 0 bases, 11 bases remained unmatched. Germline V gene data show CDR1 as GEAIGNYY and CDR2 as EKD. The CDR3 loop spans 20 amino acids. The CDR3 reads CACDKYWGPQSSWDTRQMFF. CDR3 DNA sequence: TGTGCCTGTGACAAGTACTGGGGGCCTCAGAGCTCCTGGGACACCCGACAGATGTTTTTC.

On this clone: A far larger clone is one nucleotide away, so this likely arose from a read error. This sample includes further DNA sequences coding for the same CDR3. J is TRDJ2 and V is TRDV2, with 8 nucleotides matching TRDD3. The CDR3 consists of 14 residues. V shed 4 bases and J 5 bases; nucleotides not matched to a gene: 5. Germline V CDR1 and CDR2: GEAIGNYY, EKD. CDR3 coding DNA: TGTGCCTGTGATTCGTTGGGGGATACAGCACAACTCTTCTTT. Amino acids: CACDSLGDTAQLFF.

For this clone: One base separates it from a far larger clone, so it is likely a read error. The sample carries other DNA sequences with the same CDR3. The chain is built from TRDV2 and TRDJ3, with 12 bases identical to TRDD3. From germline, CDR1 is GEAIGNYY and CDR2 EKD. There are 21 residues in the CDR3. As DNA, the CDR3 is TGTGCCTGTGACCCCGTACTGGGGGATACCCGCATCTCCTGGGACACCCGGCAGATGTTTTTC. Translated: CACDPVLGDTRISWDTRQMFF.

This clone was seen more than once but under ten times. The protein TCRdb lists belongs to a much larger clone and differs from this DNA's translation at residue 12, which points to a read error; the protein shown is made from the DNA. The rearrangement links TRDV2 to TRDJ3; 12 bases align to TRDD3. CDR1 and CDR2 from the germline V gene are GEAIGNYY and EKD. The CDR3 is 19 residues long. The CDR3: CACDTVWGIRSCDTRQMFF. The DNA for the CDR3 is TGTGCCTGTGACACCGTCTGGGGGATACGGTCCTGTGACACCCGACAGATGTTTTTC.

This clone occurred a few times. The protein in TCRdb stems from a much larger clone and differs at residue 13 from this DNA's translation, likely a read error; here the protein is translated from the DNA. This rearrangement joins TRDV2 to TRDJ3; 8 nucleotides agree with TRDD3. The CDR3 extends over 18 amino acids. Germline assignment: CDR1 GEAIGNYY and CDR2 EKD. DNA of the CDR3: TGTGCCTGTGACACGGGGATACCTAGCTCCTGGGACATCCGACAGATGTTTTTC. This sequence encodes CACDTGIPSSWDIRQMFF.

Concerning this clone: The TCRdb record carries a much larger clone's protein, which differs from this DNA's translation at residue 13; a read error is the likely cause, and the protein listed here is the DNA translation. The chain links TRDV2 to TRDJ3, with a weak D call TRDD3 (5 bases). The CDR3 is 18 amino acids. CDR1 is GEAIGNYY and CDR2 is EKD in the germline V gene. In nucleotides, the CDR3 is TGTGCCTGTGACACCGGGTACGTGAGCTCCTGGGACATCCGACAGATGTTTTTC. It translates to CACDTGYVSSWDIRQMFF.

This clone was found a few times. The protein recorded in TCRdb matches a much larger clone and deviates from this DNA's translation at residue 11, suggesting a read error; the protein here is obtained by translating the DNA. The V call is TRAV29/DV5, the J call TRDJ3; 8 nucleotides align to TRDD3. The CDR3 runs to 19 residues. The trim removed 2 bases at V and 2 bases at J, leaving 12 bases unmatched. Germline V CDR1 and CDR2: NSMFDY, ISSIKDK. CDR3 loop: CAASALLGGSPWDTRQMFF. CDR3 coding DNA: TGTGCAGCAAGTGCCCTACTGGGGGGCAGCCCCTGGGACACCCGACAGATGTTTTTC. Supplemented by reference TRAV29/DV5 and TRDJ3, the full variable domain reads DQQVKQNSPSLSVQEGRISILNCDYTNSMFDYFLWYKKYPAEGPTFLISISSIKDKNEDGRFTVFLNKSAKHLSLHIVPSQPGDSAVYFCAASALLGGSPWDTRQMFFGTGIKLFVEP.

This clone was recorded a few times. This sequence is one base from a far larger clone and is likely a read error. The J gene is TRDJ1, the V gene TRDV2, with 9 bases identical to TRDD3. Per the germline V gene, CDR1 is GEAIGNYY and CDR2 is EKD. With V trimmed by 1 base and J by 3 bases, 5 bases remained unmatched. CDR3 length equals 15 residues. DNA of the CDR3: TGTGCCTGTGACACTCTACTGGGGGACGCCGATAAACTCATCTTT. It codes for CACDTLLGDADKLIF.

Regarding this clone: This likely reflects a read error, since a far larger clone is one base away. Other DNA sequences in this specimen translate into the identical CDR3. This rearrangement joins TRDV2 to TRDJ2, with 9 nucleotides matching TRDD3. This CDR3 has 16 residues. Germline CDR1 GEAIGNYY, CDR2 EKD. The CDR3 protein is CACDVLGEALTAQLFF. In nucleotides, the CDR3 is TGTGCCTGTGACGTACTGGGGGAAGCTTTGACTGCACAACTCTTCTTT.

This clone appeared a few times. Being one base from a much bigger clone, this may be a read error. The chain carries TRDV2 and TRDJ3; 9 bases line up with TRDD3. The CDR3 covers 19 residues. Germline V gene data show CDR1 as GEAIGNYY and CDR2 as EKD. DNA for the CDR3: TGTGCCTGTGACACCGCTGGGGGATCCACACCCTGGGACACCCGACAGACGTTTTTC. Translating gives CACDTAGGSTPWDTRQTFF.

This clone occurred a few times. This likely reflects a read error, since a far larger clone is one base away. The V and J genes are TRDV2 and TRDJ3; 12 positions match TRDD3. The V gene's germline CDR1 is GEAIGNYY and CDR2 EKD. The CDR3 runs to 19 residues. The CDR3: CACDTVLGDTSRDTRQMFF. The CDR3 bases are TGTGCCTGTGACACCGTACTGGGGGATACCTCCCGGGACACCCGACAGATGTTTTTC.

As concerns this clone: TCRdb shows a much larger clone's protein in place of this DNA's translation, and the two differ at residue 3, likely through a read error; the protein shown is translated from the DNA. V is TRDV2 and J is TRDJ3; 9 bases map to TRDD3. The CDR3 is 17 amino acids. Germline V gene lookup returns CDR1 GEAIGNYY and CDR2 EKD. CDR3 region: CASDSTGGSWDTRQMFF. The CDR3 DNA reads as TGTGCCAGTGACAGTACTGGGGGATCCTGGGACACCCGACAGATGTTTTTC.

This clone was found many times. Only one base separates this from a far larger clonotype, so it likely reflects a read error. Other DNA sequences in the sample encode the same CDR3. The chain links TRDV2 to TRDJ2; TRDD3 agrees at 9 bases. CDR1 and CDR2 (germline): GEAIGNYY, EKD. The CDR3 loop spans 14 amino acids. V trimming: 3 bases; J trimming: 5 bases; junction bases outside the gene matches: 3. In DNA form, the CDR3 reads TGTGCCTGTGACGTGCTGGGGGATACAGCACAACTCTTCTTT. It encodes CACDVLGDTAQLFF.

With respect to this clone: TCRdb's protein for this DNA is that of a much larger clone and differs from the translation at residue 10, likely a read error; the protein shown is the DNA translation. This chain connects TRDV2 to TRDJ3; D may be TRDD3 (6 bases). This CDR3 has 17 residues. Germline assignment: CDR1 GEAIGNYY and CDR2 EKD. CDR3 residues: CACDTVLGSCDTRQMFF. In DNA, the CDR3 is TGTGCCTGTGACACCGTACTGGGTTCCTGTGACACCCGACAGATGTTTTTC.

This clone showed up just a few times. This sequence is one base from a far larger clone and is likely a read error. Other DNA sequences in this sample translate to the same CDR3. The chain couples TRDV2 to TRDJ2, with 9 bases lining up with TRDD3. Germline-derived CDR1 and CDR2 are GEAIGNYY and EKD. There are 16 residues in the CDR3. CDR3 sequence (DNA): TGTGCCTGTGACACCGTGGGGATACGCGGGACAGCACAGCTCTTCTTT. This encodes CACDTVGIRGTAQLFF.

This clone showed up just a few times. The protein given by TCRdb reflects a much larger clone and differs at residue 4 from this DNA's translation, likely from a read error; the protein shown is the DNA's translation. The CDR3 spells CACESTGGSWDTRQMFF. The CDR3 nucleotides read TGTGCCTGTGAAAGTACTGGGGGATCCTGGGACACCCGACAGATGTTTTTC. This chain uses TRDV2 with TRDJ3, with 9 bases aligning to TRDD3. Trimming cost V 4 bases and J 1 base; bases outside gene matches: 4. CDR1 and CDR2 from the germline V gene are GEAIGNYY and EKD. This CDR3 region has 17 residues.

A remark on this clone: The protein in TCRdb stems from a much larger clone and differs at residue 12 from this DNA's translation, likely a read error; here the protein is translated from the DNA. The chain links TRDV2 to TRDJ2; TRDD3 matches 12 bases. This CDR3 is 17 amino acids long. Germline V gene lookup returns CDR1 GEAIGNYY and CDR2 EKD. CDR3: CACDSLLGDTLAAQLFF. The CDR3 bases are TGTGCCTGTGACTCCCTACTGGGGGATACTTTGGCAGCACAACTCTTCTTT.

This clone has more than one count but fewer than ten. With a much larger clone just one base away, this may be a read error. The sample holds other DNA sequences that translate to the same CDR3. The V and J genes are TRDV2 and TRDJ3; 8 nucleotides agree with TRDD3. CDR3 length equals 18 residues. The germline gives CDR1 GEAIGNYY, CDR2 EKD. The DNA of the CDR3 is TGTGCCTGTGACACCGCTGGGGGAATCGCCTGGGACACCCGGCAGATGTTTTTC. Protein: CACDTAGGIAWDTRQMFF.